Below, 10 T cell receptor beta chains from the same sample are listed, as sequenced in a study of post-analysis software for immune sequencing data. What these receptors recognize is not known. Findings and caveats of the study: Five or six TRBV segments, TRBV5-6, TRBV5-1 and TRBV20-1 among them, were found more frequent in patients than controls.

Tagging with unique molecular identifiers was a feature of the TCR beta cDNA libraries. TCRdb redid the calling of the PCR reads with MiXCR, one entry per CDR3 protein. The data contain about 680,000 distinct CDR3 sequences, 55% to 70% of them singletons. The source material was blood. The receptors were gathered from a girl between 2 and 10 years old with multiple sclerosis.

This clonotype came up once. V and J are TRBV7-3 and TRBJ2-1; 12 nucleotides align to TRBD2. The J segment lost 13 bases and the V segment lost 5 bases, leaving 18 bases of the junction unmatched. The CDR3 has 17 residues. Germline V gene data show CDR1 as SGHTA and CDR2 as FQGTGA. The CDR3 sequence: CASSPIGLAGFVGRQFF. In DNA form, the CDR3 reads TGTGCCAGCAGCCCGATAGGACTAGCGGGATTCGTAGGCCGTCAGTTCTTC.

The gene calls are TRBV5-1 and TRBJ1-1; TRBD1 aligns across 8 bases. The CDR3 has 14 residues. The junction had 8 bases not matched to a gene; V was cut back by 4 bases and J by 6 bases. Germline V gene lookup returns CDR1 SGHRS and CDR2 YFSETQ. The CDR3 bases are TGCGCCAGCAGCGGAAGGACAGGGCGGTCTGAAGCTTTCTTT. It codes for CASSGRTGRSEAFF.

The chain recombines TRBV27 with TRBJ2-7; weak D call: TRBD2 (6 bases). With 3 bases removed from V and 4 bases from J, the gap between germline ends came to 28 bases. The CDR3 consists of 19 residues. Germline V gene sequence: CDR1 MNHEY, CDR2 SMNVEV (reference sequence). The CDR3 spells CASSFAPTLVGGKTYEQYF. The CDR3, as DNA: TGTGCCAGCAGTTTTGCCCCCACATTGGTGGGAGGCAAGACTTACGAGCAGTACTTC.

CDR3 protein: CASEVTTGTQYF. CDR3 nucleotide sequence: TGTGCCAGCGAGGTTACCACCGGGACCCAGTACTTC. V usage is TRBV5-6 and J usage is TRBJ2-7; D is unresolved. The last part of the DNA fits TRBJ2-5 better; the J call may be wrong. Looked up from germline, CDR1 is SGHDT and CDR2 is YYEEEE. CDR3 length: 12 amino acids.

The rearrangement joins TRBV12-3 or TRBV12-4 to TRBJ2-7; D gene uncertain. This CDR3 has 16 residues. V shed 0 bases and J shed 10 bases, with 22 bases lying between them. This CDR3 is CASSLAGPDWAGEQYF. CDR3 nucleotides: TGTGCCAGCAGTTTAGCAGGGCCCGACTGGGCCGGCGAACAGTACTTC.

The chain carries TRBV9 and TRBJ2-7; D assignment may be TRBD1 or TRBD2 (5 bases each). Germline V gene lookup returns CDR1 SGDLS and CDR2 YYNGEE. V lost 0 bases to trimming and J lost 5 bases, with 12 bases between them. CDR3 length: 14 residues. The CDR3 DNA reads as TGTGCCAGCAGCGTAGGGTCCGGGGACCACGAGCAGTACTTC. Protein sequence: CASSVGSGDHEQYF.

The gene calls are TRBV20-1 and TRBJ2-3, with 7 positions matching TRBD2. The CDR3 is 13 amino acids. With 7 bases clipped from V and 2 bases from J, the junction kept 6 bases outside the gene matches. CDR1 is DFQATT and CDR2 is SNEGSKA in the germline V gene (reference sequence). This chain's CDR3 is CSGKRGSTDTQYF. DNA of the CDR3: TGCAGTGGAAAGCGGGGCTCCACAGATACGCAGTATTTT.

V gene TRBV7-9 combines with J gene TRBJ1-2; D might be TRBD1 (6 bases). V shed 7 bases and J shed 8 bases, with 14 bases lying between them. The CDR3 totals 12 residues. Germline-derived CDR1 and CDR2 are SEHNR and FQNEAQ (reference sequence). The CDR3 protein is CASTPDRSGYTF. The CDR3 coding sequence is TGTGCCAGCACCCCGGACAGAAGCGGCTACACCTTC. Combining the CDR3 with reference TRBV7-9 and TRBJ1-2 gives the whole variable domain DTGVSQNPRHKITKRGQNVTFRCDPISEHNRLYWYRQTLGQGPEFLTYFQNEAQLEKSRLLSDRFSAERPKGSFSTLEIQRTEQGDSAMYLCASTPDRSGYTFGSGTRLTVV.

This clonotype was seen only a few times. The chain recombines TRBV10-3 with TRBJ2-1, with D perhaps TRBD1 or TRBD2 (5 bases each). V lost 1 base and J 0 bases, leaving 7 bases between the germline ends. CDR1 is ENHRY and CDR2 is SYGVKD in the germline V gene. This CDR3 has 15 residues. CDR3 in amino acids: CAISEWGPSYNEQFF. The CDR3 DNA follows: TGTGCCATCAGTGAGTGGGGACCCTCCTACAATGAGCAGTTCTTC.

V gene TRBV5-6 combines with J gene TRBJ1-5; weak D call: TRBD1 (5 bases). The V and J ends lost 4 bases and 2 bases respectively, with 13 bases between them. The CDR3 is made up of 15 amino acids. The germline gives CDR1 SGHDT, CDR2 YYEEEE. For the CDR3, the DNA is TGTGCCAGCAGCGCGGGGGGTCGGGGCAATCAGCCCCAGCATTTT. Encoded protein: CASSAGGRGNQPQHF. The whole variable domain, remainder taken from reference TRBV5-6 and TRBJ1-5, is DAGVTQSPTHLIKTRGQQVTLRCSPKSGHDTVSWYQQALGQGPQFIFQYYEEEERQRGNFPDRFSGHQFPNYSSELNVNALLLGDSALYLCASSAGGRGNQPQHFGDGTRLSIL.